The 18 T cell receptor beta chains in this list originate from one sample, sequenced in a study of T cells in Graves' hyperthyroidism and ophthalmopathy. RNA transcripts were the template for amplifying TCR beta CDR3 regions. HTBI primers drove first-round RT-PCR of the TCR CDR3. TCRdb analysed the multiplex PCR reads with MiXCR anew, one entry per CDR3 protein. The sample holds about 400,000 distinct CDR3 sequences, 15% to 17% seen once. The material sequenced was blood. All receptors derive from a woman under 30 with Graves' hyperthyroidism that later progressed to Graves' ophthalmopathy.

The chain employs TRBV2 and TRBJ1-2; TRBD1 aligns across 8 bases. The CDR3 runs to 15 residues. The germline V gene encodes CDR1 SNHLY and CDR2 FYNNEI. V lost 0 bases, J lost 7 bases, and 7 bases stayed unmatched. The CDR3 region is CASSEALTGASGYTF. CDR3 bases: TGTGCCAGCAGTGAAGCCCTGACAGGGGCCTCTGGCTACACCTTC. The full variable domain, rest sourced from reference TRBV2 and TRBJ1-2, is EPEVTQTPSHQVTQMGQEVILRCVPISNHLYFYWYRQILGQKVEFLVSFYNNEISEKSEIFDDQFSVERPDGSNFTLKIRSTKLEDSAMYFCASSEALTGASGYTFGSGTRLTVV.

At least ten counts were recorded for this clonotype. V gene TRBV14 combines with J gene TRBJ2-2, with D perhaps TRBD1 (5 bases). Germline V gene lookup returns CDR1 SGHDN and CDR2 FVKESK. CDR3 length: 15 residues. The V end was cut by 4 bases, the J end by 2 bases, with 11 bases between. As DNA, the CDR3 is TGTGCCAGCAGCCGCTTTACAGGAAACACCGGGGAGCTGTTTTTT. Translating gives CASSRFTGNTGELFF.

CDR3 loop: CASSIIGGLSRSQHF. For the CDR3, the DNA is TGTGCCAGTAGTATCATCGGGGGCCTCTCCCGTTCCCAGCATTTT. This chain connects TRBV19 to TRBJ1-5, with TRBD1 as a possible D gene (6 bases). Germline V CDR1 and CDR2: LNHDA, SQIVND (reference sequence). The CDR3 extends over 15 amino acids. Deletions cut 3 bases from V and 11 bases from J, with 20 bases between.

V usage is TRBV12-3 or TRBV12-4 and J usage is TRBJ1-3; D is uncertain. V shed 6 bases and J shed 0 bases, with 9 bases lying between them. There are 14 residues in the CDR3. This chain's CDR3 is CASSQQVSGNTIYF. The CDR3 DNA reads as TGTGCCAGCAGCCAGCAGGTCTCTGGAAACACCATATATTTT.

This clonotype was observed a handful of times. The J gene is TRBJ1-1, the V gene TRBV7-9; 10 bases align to TRBD1. With V trimmed by 5 bases and J by 5 bases, 2 bases remained unmatched. The CDR3 has 13 residues. Germline loops: CDR1 SEHNR, CDR2 FQNEAQ (reference sequence). CDR3 coding DNA: TGTGCCAGCAGCACGGGACAGGGGACTGAAGCTTTCTTT. Amino acid sequence: CASSTGQGTEAFF.

This clonotype was seen many times. The rearrangement links TRBV6-1 to TRBJ1-2, with no clear D. The CDR3 runs 16 residues. V was cut by 5 bases and J by 2 bases, with 18 bases left in between. CDR1 and CDR2 from the germline V gene are MNHNS and SASEGT. The CDR3 coding sequence is TGTGCCAGCAGTCCCCATCCCACAGTGGGGAACTATGGCTACACCTTC. This gives the protein CASSPHPTVGNYGYTF.

This clonotype has at least ten counts. This rearrangement joins TRBV5-5 to TRBJ2-3, with no clear D. The length of the CDR3 is 17 residues. V shed 1 base and J shed 2 bases, with 17 bases lying between them. CDR1 SGHKS and CDR2 YYEKEE come from the germline V gene (reference sequence). The CDR3 DNA sequence: TGTGCCAGCAGCTTGTCTATTGGTACGGATTCCACAGATACGCAGTATTTT. Translated, it gives CASSLSIGTDSTDTQYF. Combining the CDR3 with reference TRBV5-5 and TRBJ2-3 gives the whole variable domain DAGVTQSPTHLIKTRGQQVTLRCSPISGHKSVSWYQQVLGQGPQFIFQYYEKEERGRGNFPDRFSARQFPNYSSELNVNALLLGDSALYLCASSLSIGTDSTDTQYFGPGTRLTVL.

This clonotype showed up many times. The J gene is TRBJ1-3, the V gene TRBV6-5; a possible D gene is TRBD1 (6 bases). CDR1 is MNHEY and CDR2 is SVGAGI in the germline V gene. This CDR3 is 14 amino acids long. V lost 2 bases and J lost 2, with 7 bases in between. In nucleotides, the CDR3 is TGTGCCAGCAGTTACGAGGGGGCTGGAAACACCATATATTTT. Amino acids: CASSYEGAGNTIYF.

This clonotype came up many times. The chain is built from TRBV2 and TRBJ1-1; D gene ambiguous. Germline CDR1 is SNHLY and CDR2 is FYNNEI. This CDR3 comprises 12 residues. With 5 bases removed from V and 7 bases from J, the gap between germline ends came to 11 bases. Written as DNA, the CDR3 is TGTGCCAGCAGTTTTCCGAGAGTTGAAGCTTTCTTT. Its translation: CASSFPRVEAFF.

The chain links TRBV4-1 to TRBJ2-7, with 11 bases aligning to TRBD2. The V gene's germline CDR1 is MGHRA and CDR2 YSYEKL. The CDR3 consists of 15 residues. J lost 2 bases, V lost 1 base, and 1 base had no gene match. CDR3 bases: TGCGCCAGCAGCCAAGCTAGCGGGGGGACCTACGAGCAGTACTTC. As protein: CASSQASGGTYEQYF.

The chain recombines TRBV29-1 with TRBJ2-1, with D perhaps matching TRBD2 (5 bases). The CDR3 is made up of 16 amino acids. CDR1 is SQVTM and CDR2 is ANQGSEA in the germline V gene. Trimming pared 1 base from V and 6 bases from J, leaving 19 bases between. The CDR3 coding sequence is TGCAGCGTTGAAGTTCCCACAAAACTAGAGATCAATGAGCAGTTCTTC. Its protein is CSVEVPTKLEINEQFF.

This clonotype was recorded at least ten times. This chain joins TRBV2 and TRBJ2-1; D is unresolved. Trimming left V 6 bases short and J 4 bases short, with 16 bases between. CDR1 is SNHLY and CDR2 is FYNNEI in the germline V gene. The CDR3 totals 15 residues. CDR3 sequence: CASRGTDWAYNEQFF. Written as DNA, the CDR3 is TGTGCCAGCAGGGGTACAGACTGGGCATACAATGAGCAGTTCTTC.

This clonotype came up many times. The J gene is TRBJ2-7, the V gene TRBV12-3 or TRBV12-4; no reliable D call. Trimming cost V 3 bases and J 2 bases, with 14 bases left between them. The CDR3 length is 15 residues. The CDR3 DNA reads TGTGCCAGCAGTTTCCGCCCTCCCTCAGCCTACGAGCAGTACTTC. Protein: CASSFRPPSAYEQYF.

This clonotype was seen ten or more times. The chain carries TRBV2 and TRBJ2-7; the match to TRBD1 covers 8 bases. The CDR3 is 14 residues long. Germline V CDR1 and CDR2: SNHLY, FYNNEI. V lost 10 bases to trimming and J lost 0 bases; unmatched junction nucleotides: 8. The CDR3 spells CATKAGGSSYEQYF. The CDR3, as DNA: TGTGCCACCAAGGCAGGGGGCAGCTCCTACGAGCAGTACTTC.

This clonotype was detected ten times or more. The chain has TRBV12-3 or TRBV12-4 and TRBJ1-1, with TRBD1 matching over 11 bases. This CDR3 is 15 amino acids long. Trimming took 3 bases from V and 4 from J; bases not matched to a gene: 4. The CDR3 coding sequence is TGTGCCAGCAGTTTCGCAGGGACAGGGGGCACTGAAGCTTTCTTT. This encodes CASSFAGTGGTEAFF.

This clonotype was counted at least ten times. The chain is built from TRBV7-3 and TRBJ2-3, with 12 bases that match TRBD2. The ends lost 5 bases at V and 3 bases at J; junction bases unmatched: 3. This CDR3 region has 15 residues. Germline V CDR1 and CDR2: SGHTA, FQGTGA. The CDR3 here is CASSALAGGTDTQYF. The CDR3 DNA reads as TGTGCCAGCAGCGCACTAGCGGGAGGAACAGATACGCAGTATTTT.

This clonotype has at least ten counts. The V gene is TRBV7-2, the J gene TRBJ2-7; 7 nucleotides agree with TRBD2. Germline lookup yields CDR1 SGHTA and CDR2 FQGNSA. Germline trimming cut 4 bases from V and 3 bases from J; bases unmatched to any gene: 6. This CDR3 contains 14 residues. The CDR3 bases are TGTGCCAGCAGCTCACCGGGACTAAACTACGAGCAGTACTTC. It is translated as CASSSPGLNYEQYF.

This clonotype was seen ten or more times. This sequence joins TRBV7-8 and TRBJ2-1; 11 nucleotides line up with TRBD2. Germline-derived CDR1 and CDR2 are SGHVS and FQNEAQ. J was trimmed by 6 bases and V by 5 bases; bases with no gene match: 9. The CDR3 spans 16 residues. CDR3 region: CASSPIIAGGSNEQFF. Here the CDR3 DNA reads TGTGCCAGCAGCCCAATCATAGCGGGAGGGAGCAATGAGCAGTTCTTC. The full variable domain, in which reference TRBV7-8 and TRBJ2-1 provide the parts outside the CDR3, is GAGVSQSPRYKVAKRGQDVALRCDPISGHVSLFWYQQALGQGPEFLTYFQNEAQLDKSGLPSDRFFAERPEGSVSTLKIQRTQQEDSAVYLCASSPIIAGGSNEQFFGPGTRLTVL.